Listed below are T cell receptor beta chains from one sample, sequenced in a study of long-term antiretroviral therapy in people with HIV. The data were produced by immunoSEQ multiplex PCR, yet TCRdb's version contains in-frame clones alone and is incomplete. The sample lists about 20,000 clones, 65% to 85% occurring once. Sequences were derived from unsorted PBMCs, sampled roughly 2.5 years before starting antiretroviral therapy. Receptors originate from a woman aged 50 to 65 with HIV. Both conserved end residues are part of each CDR3. D genes are given only for firm matches. The size entry is marked missing in some rows and otherwise reads once, few, many or a size class.

>TRBV27|.|TRBJ1-2|few
TGTGCCAGCAGTTTATTAGGGACCGATGGCTACACCTTC
CASSLLGTDGYTF
>TRBV25-1|.|TRBJ2-1|.
TGTGCCAGCAGGGAACGACACAATGAGCAGTTCTTC
CASRERHNEQFF
>TRBV5-2|.|TRBJ2-7|.
TGTGCCAGCAGCCTAGGGACAGGGGGCTTAGAGGAGCAGTACTTC
CASSLGTGGLEEQYF
>TRBV29-1|TRBD2|TRBJ2-5|.
TGCAGCGTTGGCGCTACTAGCGGGGGGGCTGATCCACAGACCCAGTACTTC
CSVGATSGGADPQTQYF
>TRBV19|TRBD2|TRBJ2-1|.
TGTGCCAGTAGTATATCAGGGACCCGGGGGGATTATCCGCAGTTCTTC
CASSISGTRGDYPQFF
>TRBV4-2|.|TRBJ2-5|.
TGTGCCAGCAGCCAAGATTGGGTTCGTGGGTACCAAGAGACCCAGTACTTC
CASSQDWVRGYQETQYF
>TRBV19|TRBD1|TRBJ1-4|.
TGTGCCAGTAGTCTACAGGGGCACACGGGTGAAAAACTGTTTTTT
CASSLQGHTGEKLFF
>TRBV19|TRBD1|TRBJ2-5|.
TGTGCCAGTACTGGGGGACAGGGAGGACAGACCCAGTACTTC
CASTGGQGGQTQYF
>TRBV10-3|.|TRBJ2-1|.
TGTGCCATCAGTGACCTCAATGAGCAGTTCTTC
CAISDLNEQFF
>TRBV6-5|.|TRBJ2-4|few
TGTGCCAGCAGTTCGGGGACACCAAACGAGGGAAACATTCAGTACTTC
CASSSGTPNEGNIQYF
>TRBV30|.|TRBJ2-5|.
TGTGCCTGGGTCCCGCCCGGGGATGGAAGGGAGACCCAGTACTTC
CAWVPPGDGRETQYF
>TRBV11-2|TRBD1|TRBJ2-7|.
TGTGCCAGCAGCCTTACAAACGACAGGGATCTTAGGGGCGAGCAGTACTTC
CASSLTNDRDLRGEQYF
>TRBV5-4|.|TRBJ1-4|few
TGTGCCAGCAGCTCCAACAGGGCAGTTAATGAAAAACTGTTTTTT
CASSSNRAVNEKLFF
>TRBV6-5|.|TRBJ1-1|.
TGTGCCAGCGATTCCGTGGGGAGGAACACTGAAGCTTTCTTT
CASDSVGRNTEAFF
>TRBV6-6|.|TRBJ1-4|.
TGTGCCAGCAGTTACTCTCGAGAGACAACTAATGAAAAACTGTTTTTT
CASSYSRETTNEKLFF
>TRBV5-5|TRBD2|TRBJ2-1|.
TGTGCCAGCAGCTGGGGTCACAGCGGGGGGTACAATGAGCAGTTCTTC
CASSWGHSGGYNEQFF
>TRBV11-3|.|TRBJ2-1|.
TGTGCCAGCAGCTTAGGGGGGACTCTCTACAATGAGCAGTTCTTC
CASSLGGTLYNEQFF
>TRBV5-6|TRBD2|TRBJ2-3|.
TGTGCCAGCAGCCTGCCTAGCGGGGCAGATACGCAGTATTTT
CASSLPSGADTQYF
>TRBV6-4|.|TRBJ2-1|medium-sized
TGTGCCAGCAGTGACATTGGGGGAGACAATGAGCAGTTCTTC
CASSDIGGDNEQFF
>TRBV7-8|.|TRBJ2-3|once
TGTGCCAGCAGCATCCGGGCCTTTGGGGCAGATACGCAGTATTTT
CASSIRAFGADTQYF